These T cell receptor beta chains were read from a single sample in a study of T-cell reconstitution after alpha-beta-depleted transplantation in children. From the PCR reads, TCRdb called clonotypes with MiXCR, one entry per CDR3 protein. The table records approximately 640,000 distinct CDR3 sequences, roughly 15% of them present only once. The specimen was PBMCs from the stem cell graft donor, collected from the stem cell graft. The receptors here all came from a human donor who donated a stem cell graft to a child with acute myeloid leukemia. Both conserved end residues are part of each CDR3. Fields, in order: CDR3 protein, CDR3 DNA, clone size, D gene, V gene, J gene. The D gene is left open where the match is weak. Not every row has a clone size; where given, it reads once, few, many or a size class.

CDR3 protein: CATGTSRNEQFF
CDR3 DNA: TGTGCCACCGGGACCTCGCGCAATGAGCAGTTCTTC
clone size: few
D gene: .
V gene: TRBV6-2/TRBV6-3
J gene: TRBJ2-1

CDR3 protein: CASRQGGTEAFF
CDR3 DNA: TGTGCCAGTCGACAGGGAGGGACTGAAGCTTTCTTT
clone size: many
D gene: TRBD1
V gene: TRBV6-6
J gene: TRBJ1-1

CDR3 protein: CASSPSKSRYNEQFF
CDR3 DNA: TGTGCCAGCAGCCCCTCAAAGTCCAGGTACAATGAGCAGTTCTTC
clone size: many
D gene: .
V gene: TRBV7-9
J gene: TRBJ2-1

CDR3 protein: CASSYHRRYTYQETQYF
CDR3 DNA: TGTGCCAGCAGTTACCACAGGAGATATACGTACCAAGAGACCCAGTACTTC
clone size: few
D gene: .
V gene: TRBV12-3/TRBV12-4
J gene: TRBJ2-5

CDR3 protein: CASSRSGSSYNEQFF
CDR3 DNA: TGTGCCAGCAGCCGAAGTGGAAGCTCCTACAATGAGCAGTTCTTC
clone size: many
D gene: .
V gene: TRBV7-2
J gene: TRBJ2-1

CDR3 protein: CASSSTDGPLYEQYF
CDR3 DNA: TGTGCCAGCAGCTCCACCGACGGACCTCTTTACGAGCAGTACTTC
clone size: .
D gene: .
V gene: TRBV7-8
J gene: TRBJ2-7

CDR3 protein: CASSLAGSGMSSPLHF
CDR3 DNA: TGTGCCAGCAGTTTAGCGGGGTCAGGGATGTCTTCACCCCTCCACTTT
clone size: many
D gene: .
V gene: TRBV12-3/TRBV12-4
J gene: TRBJ1-6

CDR3 protein: CSVEEETSGVYF
CDR3 DNA: TGCAGCGTTGAAGAGGAGACTAGCGGGGTCTATTTT
clone size: many
D gene: TRBD2
V gene: TRBV29-1
J gene: TRBJ2-3

CDR3 protein: CASSQVRGTTVRGGSHEQFF
CDR3 DNA: TGCGCCAGCAGCCAAGTCCGGGGGACGACTGTGCGGGGGGGCTCCCATGAGCAGTTCTTC
clone size: .
D gene: TRBD2
V gene: TRBV4-3
J gene: TRBJ2-1

CDR3 protein: CASSLGRRGAHGYTF
CDR3 DNA: TGTGCCAGCAGCTTAGGCCGGAGGGGGGCCCATGGCTACACCTTC
clone size: .
D gene: .
V gene: TRBV13
J gene: TRBJ1-2

CDR3 protein: CCASAPGADQPNEQFF
CDR3 DNA: TGCTGTGCTAGCGCCCCGGGAGCCGACCAGCCCAATGAGCAGTTCTTC
clone size: .
D gene: .
V gene: TRBV20-1
J gene: TRBJ2-1

CDR3 protein: CASSQGSNEQFF
CDR3 DNA: TGTGCCAGCAGCCAGGGATCGAATGAGCAGTTCTTC
clone size: .
D gene: .
V gene: TRBV5-6
J gene: TRBJ2-1

CDR3 protein: CASSPGLASGYTF
CDR3 DNA: TGTGCCAGCAGCCCAGGGCTGGCCTCCGGCTACACCTTC
clone size: .
D gene: .
V gene: TRBV4-2
J gene: TRBJ1-2

CDR3 protein: CASSRHVMAEQFF
CDR3 DNA: TGCGCCAGCAGCCGTCATGTTATGGCTGAGCAGTTCTTC
clone size: many
D gene: .
V gene: TRBV4-3
J gene: TRBJ2-1

CDR3 protein: CSVQEGAVLGKLFF
CDR3 DNA: TGCAGCGTTCAGGAGGGTGCCGTTTTGGGAAAACTGTTTTTT
clone size: many
D gene: .
V gene: TRBV29-1
J gene: TRBJ1-4

CDR3 protein: CASSSPVDSSGANVLTF
CDR3 DNA: TGTGCCAGCAGTTCACCGGTAGACAGCTCTGGGGCCAACGTCCTGACTTTC
clone size: few
D gene: .
V gene: TRBV12-3/TRBV12-4
J gene: TRBJ2-6

CDR3 protein: CASSLSQNQPQHF
CDR3 DNA: TGTGCCAGCAGTTTAAGCCAAAATCAGCCCCAGCATTTT
clone size: .
D gene: .
V gene: TRBV12-3/TRBV12-4
J gene: TRBJ1-5

CDR3 protein: CSVGTPGQRLYGYTF
CDR3 DNA: TGCAGCGTTGGTACTCCGGGACAGCGCCTTTATGGCTACACCTTC
clone size: many
D gene: TRBD1
V gene: TRBV29-1
J gene: TRBJ1-2

CDR3 protein: CASSLLRSEQYF
CDR3 DNA: TGTGCCAGCAGCTTACTTAGGAGCGAGCAGTACTTC
clone size: .
D gene: .
V gene: TRBV7-9
J gene: TRBJ2-7

CDR3 protein: CASSLRRVEAFF
CDR3 DNA: TGTGCCAGCAGTTTGAGAAGGGTGGAGGCTTTCTTT
clone size: many
D gene: .
V gene: TRBV12-3/TRBV12-4
J gene: TRBJ1-1

CDR3 protein: CASSIAPGGHFYEQYF
CDR3 DNA: TGTGCCAGTAGTATAGCCCCGGGCGGTCACTTCTACGAGCAGTACTTC
clone size: .
D gene: .
V gene: TRBV19
J gene: TRBJ2-7

CDR3 protein: CASSARLDRVSYNEQFF
CDR3 DNA: TGTGCCAGCAGCGCCCGATTAGACAGGGTCTCTTACAATGAGCAGTTCTTC
clone size: many
D gene: TRBD1
V gene: TRBV13
J gene: TRBJ2-1

CDR3 protein: CSGPGQRITDTQYF
CDR3 DNA: TGCAGCGGACCGGGACAGCGGATCACAGATACGCAGTATTTT
clone size: few
D gene: TRBD1
V gene: TRBV29-1
J gene: TRBJ2-3

CDR3 protein: CASSFQGYNEQFF
CDR3 DNA: TGTGCCAGCAGCTTTCAGGGGTACAATGAGCAGTTCTTC
clone size: many
D gene: .
V gene: TRBV7-6
J gene: TRBJ2-1

CDR3 protein: CSAADRQYRNQPQHF
CDR3 DNA: TGCAGTGCCGCAGATCGACAGTATCGCAATCAGCCCCAGCATTTT
clone size: many
D gene: .
V gene: TRBV20-1
J gene: TRBJ1-5

CDR3 protein: CASSSEVGTGELFF
CDR3 DNA: TGTGCCAGCAGTTCTGAGGTTGGCACCGGGGAGCTGTTTTTT
clone size: .
D gene: .
V gene: TRBV5-5
J gene: TRBJ2-2

CDR3 protein: CASSSKQGIPTDTQYF
CDR3 DNA: TGTGCCAGCAGCTCAAAACAGGGGATTCCCACAGATACGCAGTATTTT
clone size: .
D gene: TRBD1
V gene: TRBV14
J gene: TRBJ2-3

CDR3 protein: CSASRGAREAFF
CDR3 DNA: TGCAGTGCTAGTAGGGGGGCGCGTGAAGCTTTCTTT
clone size: .
D gene: .
V gene: TRBV20-1
J gene: TRBJ1-1

CDR3 protein: CASSLRRRDSPLHF
CDR3 DNA: TGTGCCAGCAGCTTAAGACGGAGGGACTCACCCCTCCACTTT
clone size: .
D gene: .
V gene: TRBV11-2
J gene: TRBJ1-6

CDR3 protein: CASSLAAALGYGYTF
CDR3 DNA: TGTGCCAGCAGCTTAGCGGCAGCTTTGGGTTATGGCTACACCTTC
clone size: many
D gene: .
V gene: TRBV7-2
J gene: TRBJ1-2

CDR3 protein: CASSLVVTLTDTQYF
CDR3 DNA: TGCGCCAGCAGCTTGGTTGTGACCCTTACAGATACGCAGTATTTT
clone size: few
D gene: .
V gene: TRBV5-1
J gene: TRBJ2-3

CDR3 protein: CSASNGQGPNEQFF
CDR3 DNA: TGCAGTGCTAGTAACGGACAGGGGCCCAATGAGCAGTTCTTC
clone size: many
D gene: TRBD1
V gene: TRBV20-1
J gene: TRBJ2-1

CDR3 protein: CSAITGTSPAEQFF
CDR3 DNA: TGCAGTGCTATTACCGGGACTAGCCCCGCTGAGCAGTTCTTC
clone size: many
D gene: TRBD2
V gene: TRBV20-1
J gene: TRBJ2-1

CDR3 protein: CASSLGSGGAYQETQYF
CDR3 DNA: TGTGCCAGCAGCTTAGGTAGCGGGGGGGCGTACCAAGAGACCCAGTACTTC
clone size: few
D gene: TRBD2
V gene: TRBV7-2
J gene: TRBJ2-5

CDR3 protein: CASSLAGGFEQFF
CDR3 DNA: TGTGCCAGCAGTTTAGCGGGGGGGTTTGAGCAGTTCTTC
clone size: .
D gene: TRBD2
V gene: TRBV7-2
J gene: TRBJ2-1

CDR3 protein: CASSFGGDTDTQYF
CDR3 DNA: TGTGCCAGCAGTTTCGGCGGGGATACAGATACGCAGTATTTT
clone size: few
D gene: .
V gene: TRBV12-3/TRBV12-4
J gene: TRBJ2-3

CDR3 protein: CATSRGDSAGTGELFF
CDR3 DNA: TGTGCCACCAGCAGGGGAGACAGTGCGGGCACCGGGGAGCTGTTTTTT
clone size: .
D gene: .
V gene: TRBV15
J gene: TRBJ2-2

CDR3 protein: CASSFGLADSYNEQFF
CDR3 DNA: TGTGCCAGCAGTTTCGGACTAGCGGACTCCTACAATGAGCAGTTCTTC
clone size: many
D gene: TRBD2
V gene: TRBV12-3/TRBV12-4
J gene: TRBJ2-1

CDR3 protein: CASSLVRGRSPLHF
CDR3 DNA: TGTGCCAGCAGCTTAGTTAGGGGGCGGTCACCCCTCCACTTT
clone size: many
D gene: TRBD1
V gene: TRBV7-2
J gene: TRBJ1-6

CDR3 protein: CSATLGTGFPAGEQYF
CDR3 DNA: TGCAGTGCTACCTTGGGGACAGGGTTCCCAGCGGGCGAGCAGTACTTC
clone size: .
D gene: TRBD1
V gene: TRBV20-1
J gene: TRBJ2-7

CDR3 protein: CASLRLATDTQYF
CDR3 DNA: TGTGCCAGCTTACGACTAGCAACAGATACGCAGTATTTT
clone size: .
D gene: TRBD2
V gene: TRBV18
J gene: TRBJ2-3

CDR3 protein: CASSYDSGTGNTIYF
CDR3 DNA: TGTGCCAGCAGCTACGACAGTGGAACTGGAAACACCATATATTTT
clone size: .
D gene: .
V gene: TRBV5-5
J gene: TRBJ1-3

CDR3 protein: CASSSRLTQYF
CDR3 DNA: TGTGCCAGCAGCTCCAGATTGACCCAGTACTTC
clone size: many
D gene: .
V gene: TRBV5-5
J gene: TRBJ2-5

CDR3 protein: CASSRAHRGDEQFF
CDR3 DNA: TGTGCCAGCAGCCGAGCCCATCGGGGCGATGAGCAGTTCTTC
clone size: many
D gene: .
V gene: TRBV14
J gene: TRBJ2-1

CDR3 protein: CAIKDSSGNTIYF
CDR3 DNA: TGTGCCATCAAGGACAGCTCTGGAAACACCATATATTTT
clone size: few
D gene: .
V gene: TRBV10-3
J gene: TRBJ1-3

CDR3 protein: CASSEGADGYTF
CDR3 DNA: TGTGCCAGCAGTGAGGGGGCAGATGGCTACACCTTC
clone size: few
D gene: .
V gene: TRBV25-1
J gene: TRBJ1-2

CDR3 protein: CASSREPLDRKEETQYF
CDR3 DNA: TGTGCCAGCAGCCGGGAACCTCTGGACAGAAAAGAAGAGACCCAGTACTTC
clone size: .
D gene: .
V gene: TRBV7-8
J gene: TRBJ2-5

CDR3 protein: CASSPRRQGARLAKNIQYF
CDR3 DNA: TGTGCCAGCTCTCCCCGGAGACAGGGGGCGAGATTGGCCAAAAACATTCAGTACTTC
clone size: .
D gene: TRBD1
V gene: TRBV18
J gene: TRBJ2-4

CDR3 protein: CASSSREGPIGYTF
CDR3 DNA: TGTGCCAGCAGCTCCCGTGAGGGCCCTATTGGCTACACCTTC
clone size: .
D gene: .
V gene: TRBV7-2
J gene: TRBJ1-2

CDR3 protein: CSARDRNLSYNEQFF
CDR3 DNA: TGCAGTGCTAGAGATCGGAACCTGTCCTACAATGAGCAGTTCTTC
clone size: .
D gene: .
V gene: TRBV20-1
J gene: TRBJ2-1

CDR3 protein: CASSLAPRNEQFF
CDR3 DNA: TGCGCCAGCAGCCTGGCCCCCCGCAATGAGCAGTTCTTC
clone size: many
D gene: .
V gene: TRBV5-1
J gene: TRBJ2-1

CDR3 protein: CASSTPGTRVSYEQYF
CDR3 DNA: TGTGCCAGCAGTACTCCCGGGACTCGGGTTTCCTACGAGCAGTACTTC
clone size: few
D gene: .
V gene: TRBV28
J gene: TRBJ2-7

CDR3 protein: CASSTESGGEGNYGYTF
CDR3 DNA: TGTGCCAGCAGCACAGAGAGTGGAGGGGAGGGTAACTATGGCTACACCTTC
clone size: many
D gene: .
V gene: TRBV9
J gene: TRBJ1-2

CDR3 protein: CSARESGGTSWNEQFF
CDR3 DNA: TGCAGTGCTAGAGAGAGCGGGGGGACTAGTTGGAATGAGCAGTTCTTC
clone size: few
D gene: TRBD2
V gene: TRBV20-1
J gene: TRBJ2-1

CDR3 protein: CASSQDRAGRDEQFF
CDR3 DNA: TGCGCCAGCAGCCAAGATAGGGCCGGGCGGGATGAGCAGTTCTTC
clone size: few
D gene: .
V gene: TRBV4-1
J gene: TRBJ2-1

CDR3 protein: CSAIGASGNEQFF
CDR3 DNA: TGCAGTGCTATAGGGGCCTCAGGAAATGAGCAGTTCTTC
clone size: many
D gene: .
V gene: TRBV20-1
J gene: TRBJ2-1

CDR3 protein: CASSPGGDTYGYTF
CDR3 DNA: TGTGCCAGCAGCCCGGGAGGGGACACCTATGGCTACACCTTC
clone size: .
D gene: .
V gene: TRBV27
J gene: TRBJ1-2